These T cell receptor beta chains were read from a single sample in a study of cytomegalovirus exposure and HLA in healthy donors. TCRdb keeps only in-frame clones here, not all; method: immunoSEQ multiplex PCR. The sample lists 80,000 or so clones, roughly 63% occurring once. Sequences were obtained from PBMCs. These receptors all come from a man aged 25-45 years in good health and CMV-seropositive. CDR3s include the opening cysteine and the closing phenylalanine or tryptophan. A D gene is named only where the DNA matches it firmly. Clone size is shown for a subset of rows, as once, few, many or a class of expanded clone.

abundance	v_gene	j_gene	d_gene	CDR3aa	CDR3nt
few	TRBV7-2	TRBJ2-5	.	CASSLASVHQETQYF	TGTGCCAGCAGCTTAGCTAGCGTCCATCAAGAGACCCAGTACTTC
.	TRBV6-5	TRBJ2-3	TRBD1	CASKQGGTDTQYF	TGTGCCAGTAAACAGGGGGGCACAGATACGCAGTATTTT
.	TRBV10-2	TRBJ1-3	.	CASSESPGSSGNTIYF	TGCGCCAGCAGTGAGTCGCCGGGTAGCTCTGGAAACACCATATATTTT
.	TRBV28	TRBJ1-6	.	CASSLGPINSPLHF	TGTGCCAGCAGTTTAGGGCCAATTAATTCACCCCTCCACTTT
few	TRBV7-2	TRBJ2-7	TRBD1	CASSATGGSYEQYF	TGTGCCAGCAGCGCGACAGGGGGCTCCTACGAGCAGTACTTC
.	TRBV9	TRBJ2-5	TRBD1	CASRRTGQETQYF	TGTGCCAGCAGAAGGACAGGTCAAGAGACCCAGTACTTC
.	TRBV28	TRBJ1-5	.	CASSLFSPGRSNQPQHF	TGTGCCAGCAGTTTATTTTCCCCAGGGAGGTCCAATCAGCCCCAGCATTTT
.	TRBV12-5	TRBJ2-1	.	CASGWQGTYNEQFF	TGTGCTAGTGGTTGGCAGGGTACCTACAATGAGCAGTTCTTC
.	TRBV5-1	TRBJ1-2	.	CASPGPGHLRWPGYGYTF	TGCGCCAGCCCCGGGCCGGGACACCTAAGGTGGCCTGGCTATGGCTACACCTTC
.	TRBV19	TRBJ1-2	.	CATTPEGFYGYTF	TGTGCCACAACCCCGGAGGGGTTCTATGGCTACACCTTC
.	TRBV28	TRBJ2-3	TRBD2	CASSVSGRADTQYF	TGTGCCAGCAGTGTTAGCGGGAGAGCAGATACGCAGTATTTT
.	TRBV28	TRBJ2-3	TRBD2	CASSSPSSSGGPPYF	TGTGCCAGCAGTTCCCCCTCCTCTAGCGGGGGGCCACCGTATTTT
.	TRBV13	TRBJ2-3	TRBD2	CASSFEREHTQYF	TGTGCCAGCAGCTTCGAGCGGGAGCATACGCAGTATTTT
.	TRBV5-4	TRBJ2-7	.	CASSPRDKNSYEQYF	TGTGCCAGCAGCCCCCGGGACAAAAACTCCTACGAGCAGTACTTC
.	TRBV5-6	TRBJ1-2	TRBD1	CASTQGQAYGYTF	TGTGCCAGCACACAGGGACAGGCCTACGGCTACACCTTC
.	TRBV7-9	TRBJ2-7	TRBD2	CASSPMERGAYEQYF	TGTGCCAGCAGCCCCATGGAGCGGGGCGCCTACGAGCAGTACTTC
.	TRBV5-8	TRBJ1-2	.	CASSLDPGAAGGYTF	TGCGCCAGCAGCTTGGATCCGGGAGCAGCAGGAGGCTACACCTTC
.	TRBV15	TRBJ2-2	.	CATSRERGYTGELFF	TGTGCCACCAGCAGAGAGCGGGGATACACCGGGGAGCTGTTTTTT
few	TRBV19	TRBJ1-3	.	CASTGGNTIYF	TGTGCCAGTACCGGGGGAAACACCATATATTTT
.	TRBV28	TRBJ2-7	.	CASRPTSNEQYF	TGTGCCAGCAGGCCAACTTCGAACGAGCAGTACTTC
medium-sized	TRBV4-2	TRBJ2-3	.	CASSQRLEATDTQYF	TGTGCCAGCAGCCAAAGACTAGAAGCTACAGATACGCAGTATTTT
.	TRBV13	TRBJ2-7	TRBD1	CASSLGQGAYEQYF	TGTGCCAGCAGCCTTGGACAGGGGGCATACGAGCAGTACTTC
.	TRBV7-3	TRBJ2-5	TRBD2	CASGLAGGETQYF	TGTGCCAGCGGTTTGGCGGGGGGGGAGACCCAGTACTTC